This T cell receptor (beta chain) is from a study of shared clonotypes between healthy human individuals. Comment on this clone: The antigen is not known. Other DNA sequences of this sample code for an identical CDR3.

Germline trimming cut 2 bases from V and 6 bases from J; bases unmatched to any gene: 2. CDR1 and CDR2 (germline): KGHSH, LQKENI. This CDR3 has 13 residues. General observations from the study: When compared with the clonotypes that were shared by all four sorted-subset donors, the non-shared clonotypes turned out to have lower generation probabilities. Sorted-subset samples were not fully sequenced, rarefaction indicated.

Assay runs were performed at deep level. Methods used by the authors: ImmunoSEQ output held junction-only sequences without quality scores, so filtering differed. Using immunoSEQ multiplex PCR, the repertoire was profiled, and TCRdb retains in-frame clones only, with some absent. Clone size and the V and J calls come from that table; the DNA yielded D and trimming. The table includes under 2.5 million clones, 85% to 95% detected once. Sequencing was performed on naive CD4+ T cells from PBMCs. Subset noted: CD45RA+ positively selected. The chain uses TRBV18 and TRBJ1-2, with TRBD1 matching 8 bases. The sequence was obtained from a man aged 18 to 29 in good health. Some clones in this sample may be carry-over from other donors' samples. This chain's CDR3 is CASSPGQGDGYTF. The CDR3 bases are TGTGCCAGCTCACCAGGACAGGGCGATGGCTACACCTTC.